This T cell receptor (beta chain) was identified during a study of cytomegalovirus exposure and HLA in healthy donors. Points from the study as a whole: DRB1 had the most TCR associations and HLA-C the fewest, a later analysis found, with rates varying by HLA locus.

With respect to this clone: The target antigen is unknown.

Primers for the PCR totalled 60 Vbeta and 13 Jbeta. Here immunoSEQ multiplex PCR was the method, and the copy in TCRdb shows in-frame clones only, minus some. The sample includes hundreds of thousands of clones, about 75% seen only once; the top ten take 1.5% to 2%. The sequenced sample consisted of PBMCs. The clonotype was recovered from a man in his late teens or twenties in good health and CMV-seronegative.

Written as DNA, the CDR3 is TGTGCCAGCAGCTTTATTACCGGGGAGCTGTTTTTT. Translation: CASSFITGELFF. V usage is TRBV7-3 and J usage is TRBJ2-2; unclear D gene. The CDR3 consists of 12 residues. The germline V gene encodes CDR1 SGHTA and CDR2 FQGTGA. V gave up 3 bases and J gave up 5 bases, with 4 bases separating them.